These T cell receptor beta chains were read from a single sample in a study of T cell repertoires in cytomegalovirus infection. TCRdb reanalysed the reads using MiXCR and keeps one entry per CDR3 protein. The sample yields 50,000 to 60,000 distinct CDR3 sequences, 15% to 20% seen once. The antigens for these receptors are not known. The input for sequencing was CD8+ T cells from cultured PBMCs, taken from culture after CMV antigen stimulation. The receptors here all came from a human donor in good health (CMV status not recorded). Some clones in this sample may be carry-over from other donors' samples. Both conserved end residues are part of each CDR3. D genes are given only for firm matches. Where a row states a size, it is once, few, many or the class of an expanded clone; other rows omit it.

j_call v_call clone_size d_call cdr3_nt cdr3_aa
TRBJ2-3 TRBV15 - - TGTGCCACCAGCAGAGAGGATGTAGATACGCAGTATTTT CATSREDVDTQYF
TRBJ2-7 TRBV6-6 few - TGTGCCAGCAGTTACTCGACGGGGGCCCCCTACGAGCAGTACTTC CASSYSTGAPYEQYF
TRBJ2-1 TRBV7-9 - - TGTGCCAGCAGCTTAGGAGGGGGTGACAGGAGAACGTACAATGAGCAGTTCTTC CASSLGGGDRRTYNEQFF
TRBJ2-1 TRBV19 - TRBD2 TGTGCCACCAAGAGGCCCCTAGCGGGGGGGCGCAATGAGCAGTTCTTC CATKRPLAGGRNEQFF
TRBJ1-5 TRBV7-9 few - TGTGCCAGCAGCTTAAACACAGGGAACGAGCCCCAGCATTTT CASSLNTGNEPQHF
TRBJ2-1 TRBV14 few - TGTGCCAGCAGCCAAGATTCGGGGGAGCAGTTCTTC CASSQDSGEQFF
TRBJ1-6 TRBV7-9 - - TGTGCCAGCAGCTTATCTGGGACTGGTTCACCCCTCCACTTT CASSLSGTGSPLHF
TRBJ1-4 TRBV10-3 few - TGTGCCATCAGTGAGTCGGGGGGGAAACTGTTTTTT CAISESGGKLFF
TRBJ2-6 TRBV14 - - TGTGCCAGCAGCCAATTTAGCTCTGGGGCCAACGTCCTGACTTTC CASSQFSSGANVLTF
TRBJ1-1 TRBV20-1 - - TGCAGTGCCTTCGACAGTTCCCTACTGCTCACTGAAGCTTTCTTT CSAFDSSLLLTEAFF